Below are 20 T cell receptor beta chains sequenced from a single sample in a study of blood T cells in healthy people across ages. Sample-barcoded 5' priming and a J-beta primer mix drove a second PCR of roughly 7 to 11 cycles. TCRdb itself ran the 5' RACE reads through MiXCR, one entry per CDR3 protein. The sample consists of 650,000 to 1,000,000 distinct CDR3 sequences, around 45% of them appearing once. Sample: blood. The receptor source for this set is a man at least 80 years old in good health.

This clonotype was found a few times. CDR3 loop: CSASDAGGRETQYF. The CDR3 nucleotides are TGCAGTGCAAGTGATGCGGGAGGGCGGGAGACCCAGTACTTC. The chain employs TRBV20-1 and TRBJ2-5, with 9 positions matching TRBD2. This CDR3 region has 14 residues. Germline V gene lookup returns CDR1 DFQATT and CDR2 SNEGSKA (reference sequence). Losses at the gene ends were 6 bases for V and 5 bases for J; bases not matched to a gene: 10.

The gene calls are TRBV5-1 and TRBJ2-3, with no clear D. V was clipped by 0 bases and J by 2 bases, with 10 bases between them. CDR3 length equals 15 residues. The germline CDR1 and CDR2 sequences are SGHRS and YFSETQ. The CDR3 here is CASSLGARNTDTQYF. The DNA of the CDR3 is TGCGCCAGCAGCTTGGGGGCCAGGAACACAGATACGCAGTATTTT. Full variable domain (remainder filled in from reference TRBV5-1 and TRBJ2-3): KAGVTQTPRYLIKTRGQQVTLSCSPISGHRSVSWYQQTPGQGLQFLFEYFSETQRNKGNFPGRFSGRQFSNSRSEMNVSTLELGDSALYLCASSLGARNTDTQYFGPGTRLTVL.

The V call is TRBV4-3, the J call TRBJ1-4; D remains unclear. This CDR3 has 16 residues. V was shortened by 0 bases and J by 4 bases, with 12 bases between the two germline ends. CDR1 is LGHNA, CDR2 YSLEER, per germline. This chain's CDR3 is CASSQDKGTINEKLFF. CDR3 bases: TGCGCCAGCAGCCAAGATAAGGGAACCATTAATGAAAAACTGTTTTTT.

The chain couples TRBV10-3 to TRBJ2-1; 13 bases are shared with TRBD2. Germline V CDR1 and CDR2: ENHRY, SYGVKD. The CDR3 is 18 amino acids. The V segment lost 4 bases and the J segment 0 bases; nucleotides outside the gene matches: 6. CDR3 DNA: TGTGCCATCAGTGGGACTAGCGGGAGCCCTAGCTCCTACAATGAGCAGTTCTTC. Translated, it gives CAISGTSGSPSSYNEQFF.

The chain combines TRBV6-2 or TRBV6-3 with TRBJ2-7, with D perhaps TRBD2 (6 bases). There are 14 residues in the CDR3. V was cut by 6 bases and J by 2 bases, with 14 bases left in between. Germline lookup yields CDR1 MNHEY and CDR2 SVGEGT. The CDR3, as DNA: TGTGCCAGCAGCAACCGGGACTTTACCTACGAGCAGTACTTC. It is translated as CASSNRDFTYEQYF.

In regard to this clonotype: A read error is likely, as this CDR3 ends without the conserved phenylalanine or tryptophan. The chain links TRBV20-1 to TRBJ1-5; D remains ambiguous. The CDR3 has 13 residues. Looked up from germline, CDR1 is DFQATT and CDR2 is SNEGSKA (reference sequence). Trimming took 3 bases from V and 6 from J, leaving 12 bases between them. CDR3 residues: CSARSAALQPQHC. The DNA of the CDR3 is TGCAGTGCTAGGAGTGCGGCCCTTCAGCCCCAGCATTGT.

This clonotype was found a few times. V and J are TRBV7-2 and TRBJ1-6; D uncertain. Germline V CDR1 and CDR2: SGHTA, FQGNSA. The ends were cut back, 0 bases at V and 7 bases at J, with 10 bases in the middle. CDR3 length equals 15 residues. As DNA, the CDR3 is TGTGCCAGCAGCTTAGCGACGGCAGCGAATTCACCCCTCCACTTT. Translated: CASSLATAANSPLHF.

This clonotype was observed a handful of times. The CDR3 loop is CASSTGTGGTQPQHF. CDR3 DNA sequence: TGTGCCAGCAGTACCGGGACAGGGGGCACTCAGCCCCAGCATTTT. V usage is TRBV6-6 and J usage is TRBJ1-5; TRBD1 aligns across 12 bases. The germline V gene encodes CDR1 MNHNY and CDR2 SVGAGI (reference sequence). Trimming took 5 bases from V and 6 from J; bases not matched to a gene: 5. The CDR3 is 15 amino acids.

The chain recombines TRBV12-3 or TRBV12-4 with TRBJ2-3; 7 positions agree with TRBD2. The junction had 8 bases not matched to a gene; V was cut back by 5 bases and J by 0 bases. The CDR3 totals 16 residues. CDR3 nucleotide sequence: TGTGCCAGCAGTCCCCCGGCGGGGGTGAGCACAGATACGCAGTATTTT. This sequence encodes CASSPPAGVSTDTQYF.

This clonotype was observed a handful of times. In DNA form, the CDR3 reads TGTGCCAGCAGGGATAGCGGGAGTCTCCACGAGCAGTACTTC. Encoded protein: CASRDSGSLHEQYF. V and J are TRBV6-2 or TRBV6-3 and TRBJ2-7; 9 bases are a match to TRBD2. J gave up 5 bases and V 6 bases, and 8 bases lay outside the gene matches. CDR1 is MNHEY and CDR2 is SVGEGT in the germline V gene. The CDR3 is made up of 14 amino acids.

In its sample, this clonotype was seen a few times. The chain couples TRBV9 to TRBJ2-3; D remains ambiguous. Germline-derived CDR1 and CDR2 are SGDLS and YYNGEE. This CDR3 contains 16 residues. V lost 4 bases, J lost 1 base, and 16 bases lay in between. CDR3 bases: TGTGCCAGCAGCCCCCTCTTAGACCCAGGCACAGATACGCAGTATTTT. This translates into CASSPLLDPGTDTQYF.

In its sample, this clonotype was seen a few times. This CDR3 is CSARHGDTQYF. CDR3 nucleotide sequence: TGCAGTGCTAGGCATGGAGATACGCAGTATTTT. The chain recombines TRBV20-1 with TRBJ2-3; D gene unclear. Trimming stripped 3 bases from V and 5 bases from J, with 6 bases between. The CDR3 covers 11 residues. Germline-derived CDR1 and CDR2 are DFQATT and SNEGSKA (reference sequence).

The chain links TRBV4-3 to TRBJ2-7, with 7 bases that match TRBD1. Germline assignment: CDR1 LGHNA and CDR2 YSLEER. This CDR3 comprises 14 residues. Trimming at V came to 3 bases and at J to 6 bases, leaving 8 bases not matched to a gene. The CDR3 bases are TGCGCCAGCAGCCATACGGACAGGCAGGGCGAGCAGTACTTC. Protein sequence: CASSHTDRQGEQYF.

The rearrangement joins TRBV15 to TRBJ2-4, with 10 bases identical to TRBD1. The end of the DNA aligns better with TRBJ2-7, so the J call may be wrong. In germline, CDR1 is LNHNV, CDR2 YYDKDF (reference sequence). The length of the CDR3 is 15 residues. The CDR3 DNA reads TGTGCCACCAGCAGATCCCGCGACAGGGGGCACGAGCAGTACTTC. Residues: CATSRSRDRGHEQYF.

The chain recombines TRBV10-3 with TRBJ2-3; TRBD2 matches 7 bases. Germline CDR1 and CDR2: ENHRY and SYGVKD. V gave up 9 bases and J gave up 5 bases; unmatched junction bases: 11. There are 14 residues in the CDR3. CDR3 amino acids: CAIRWAGVIDTQYF. CDR3 bases: TGTGCCATAAGATGGGCGGGAGTCATAGATACGCAGTATTTT.

This clonotype was recorded a few times. The chain couples TRBV28 to TRBJ2-3; 8 nucleotides align to TRBD1. Germline V gene lookup returns CDR1 MDHEN and CDR2 SYDVKM. There are 12 residues in the CDR3. V gave up 6 bases and J gave up 9 bases; unmatched junction bases: 5. CDR3 residues: CASSRQGFTQYF. The CDR3 region has the DNA TGTGCCAGCAGCCGACAGGGGTTCACGCAGTATTTT.

The rearrangement uses TRBV6-2 or TRBV6-3 and TRBJ1-2, with no clear D. CDR3 length: 15 amino acids. With 2 bases removed from V and 8 bases from J, the gap between germline ends came to 18 bases. Germline loops: CDR1 MNHEY, CDR2 SVGEGT. CDR3 amino acids: CASSYRPDGVHGYTF. CDR3 bases: TGTGCCAGCAGTTACCGCCCCGACGGGGTACACGGCTACACCTTC.

This clonotype has ten or more counts. V usage is TRBV7-6 and J usage is TRBJ2-5, with 9 bases identical to TRBD2. The junction had 6 bases not matched to a gene; V was cut back by 5 bases and J by 5 bases. The CDR3 is 14 amino acids. The germline gives CDR1 SGHVS, CDR2 FNYEAQ. In nucleotides, the CDR3 is TGTGCCAGCAGCCCAGGGACTAGCCGTGAGACCCAGTACTTC. Its protein is CASSPGTSRETQYF.

This rearrangement joins TRBV7-3 to TRBJ2-1; D is undetermined. TRBJ2-7 explains the end of the DNA better; the J call may be wrong. Germline V gene data show CDR1 as SGHTA and CDR2 as FQGTGA. CDR3 length: 15 residues. CDR3 loop: CASSLGGEEYNEQYF. CDR3 DNA: TGTGCCAGCAGCTTAGGCGGAGAGGAGTACAATGAGCAGTACTTC.

The chain links TRBV2 to TRBJ2-1; D remains ambiguous. Germline values: CDR1 SNHLY, CDR2 FYNNEI. The CDR3 sequence is 11 residues long. With 0 bases removed from V and 13 bases from J, the gap between germline ends came to 7 bases. The CDR3 protein is CASSEARVQFF. CDR3 nucleotide sequence: TGTGCCAGCAGTGAAGCGCGAGTACAGTTCTTC.